This T cell receptor beta chain was captured in a study of breast tumors, draining lymph nodes, adjacent tissues. Findings and caveats of the study: Data fit most tumor T cells coming from lymph node, expanding in tumor. The lymph node origin of tumor T cells was framed as consistent with a hypothesis, not demonstrated.

This clonotype was counted only a few times. The target antigen is unknown. Axillary draining lymph nodes of breast cancer patients supplied the node samples. Losses at the gene ends were 2 bases for V and 1 base for J; bases not matched to a gene: 12. This CDR3 contains 17 residues. Germline V gene sequence: CDR1 DFQATT, CDR2 SNEGSKA (reference sequence). TCRdb passed the multiplex PCR reads through MiXCR, listing each CDR3 protein once. The sample contains 290,000 or so distinct CDR3 sequences, roughly 30% of which appear only once. This clonotype was sampled from a female donor with breast cancer. Some clones in this sample may be carry-over from other donors' samples. Sequenced input: axillary lymph node tissue. This rearrangement joins TRBV20-1 to TRBJ2-5; 8 bases agree with TRBD2. The chain's CDR3 is CSARRGLGRAGQETQYF. The CDR3 DNA follows: TGCAGTGCTAGAAGGGGACTAGGAAGAGCGGGCCAAGAGACCCAGTACTTC.